These 27 T cell receptor beta chains were sequenced from one sample in a study of T-cell reconstitution after alpha-beta-depleted transplantation in children. Library preparation (for TCRbeta) was performed with unique molecular identifiers. TCRdb recomputed calls from the PCR reads with MiXCR, one row per CDR3 protein. The table has roughly 280,000 distinct CDR3 sequences, roughly 12% seen once; the top ten hold roughly a quarter. This specimen was peripheral blood, taken 180 days after TCRalphabeta/CD19-depleted stem cell transplant. These receptors were taken from a male patient between 2 and 10 years old who had a stem cell transplant for chronic granulomatous disease, so the T cells may come from the graft donor.

The sample holds many counts of this clonotype. The chain has TRBV28 and TRBJ2-3; D possibly corresponds to TRBD2 (6 bases). The CDR3 is made up of 15 amino acids. From germline, CDR1 is MDHEN and CDR2 SYDVKM. With 5 bases removed from V and 7 bases from J, the gap between germline ends came to 19 bases. The CDR3 sequence is CASSTIRGRWNTQYF. The CDR3 bases are TGTGCCAGCAGTACCATAAGAGGGAGGTGGAATACGCAGTATTTT.

This clonotype was seen many times. The genes are TRBV24-1 and TRBJ2-1; possibly TRBD1 or TRBD2 for D (9 bases each). Deletions cut 9 bases from V and 9 bases from J, with 29 bases between. Per germline, CDR1 KGHDR and CDR2 SFDVKD. The CDR3 has 17 amino acids. The CDR3 is CATQEGQGRGGRAEQFF. CDR3 sequence (DNA): TGTGCCACCCAAGAAGGACAGGGGCGAGGCGGGAGGGCTGAGCAGTTCTTC.

This clonotype was counted at least ten times. This may be a read error: a much more frequent sequence differs by one nucleotide. The chain joins TRBV12-3 or TRBV12-4 to TRBJ2-4; D remains unclear. The CDR3 runs 13 residues. The CDR3 protein is CPSSFRQENIQYF. DNA for the CDR3: TGTCCCAGCAGTTTTAGGCAGGAAAACATTCAGTACTTC.

This clonotype was seen at least ten times. This chain connects TRBV10-1 to TRBJ1-2, with 9 nucleotides matching TRBD1. The CDR3 has 16 amino acids. The trim removed 2 bases at V and 1 base at J, leaving 5 bases unmatched. Germline V gene sequence: CDR1 WNHNN, CDR2 SYGVQD (reference sequence). CDR3 coding DNA: TGCGCCAGCAGTGAGAGGACAGGGGCTCTTAACTATGGCTACACCTTC. Protein product: CASSERTGALNYGYTF.

This clonotype was recorded at least ten times. V usage is TRBV14 and J usage is TRBJ2-5; D possibly uses TRBD1 or TRBD2 (5 bases each). Germline V gene lookup returns CDR1 SGHDN and CDR2 FVKESK. The ends were cut back, 3 bases at V and 5 bases at J, with 16 bases in the middle. CDR3 size: 15 residues. The CDR3 is CASSQDPGPGETQYF. CDR3 in DNA: TGTGCCAGCAGCCAGGACCCGGGGCCTGGGGAGACCCAGTACTTC.

There are many counts of this clonotype. The rearrangement joins TRBV9 to TRBJ2-5; the D gene is possibly TRBD2 (6 bases). There are 14 residues in the CDR3. The germline V and J ends were trimmed by 2 bases and 5 bases, with 13 bases remaining between them. Per the germline V gene, CDR1 is SGDLS and CDR2 is YYNGEE. In DNA form, the CDR3 reads TGTGCCAGCAGCGTCGGGGGACGGTCGGAGACCCAGTACTTC. It translates to CASSVGGRSETQYF.

This clonotype was observed at least ten times. This chain connects TRBV5-1 to TRBJ2-2; weak D call: TRBD2 (6 bases). This CDR3 has 17 amino acids. V lost 4 bases and J 0 bases, leaving 16 bases between the germline ends. Germline loops: CDR1 SGHRS, CDR2 YFSETQ. This chain's CDR3 is CASSRLVGHPNTGELFF. CDR3 nucleotide sequence: TGCGCCAGCAGCCGACTAGTCGGGCATCCGAACACCGGGGAGCTGTTTTTT. Full variable domain (missing parts from reference TRBV5-1 and TRBJ2-2): KAGVTQTPRYLIKTRGQQVTLSCSPISGHRSVSWYQQTPGQGLQFLFEYFSETQRNKGNFPGRFSGRQFSNSRSEMNVSTLELGDSALYLCASSRLVGHPNTGELFFGEGSRLTVL.

This clonotype showed up just once. This may be a read error, as it is one base from a much larger clone. The rearrangement uses TRBV25-1 and TRBJ2-2; 9 bases map to TRBD2. This CDR3 is built from 18 residues. Germline V gene data show CDR1 as MGHDK and CDR2 as SYGVNS. CDR3 in amino acids: CTSSEGREGPRETGELFF. The DNA for the CDR3 is TGTACCAGCAGTGAAGGGCGGGAGGGCCCTCGGGAGACCGGGGAGCTGTTTTTT.

The chain employs TRBV6-2 or TRBV6-3 and TRBJ2-7; D possibly corresponds to TRBD1 (5 bases). The CDR3 spans 13 residues. CDR1 and CDR2 (germline): MNHEY, SVGEGT. V was trimmed by 7 bases and J by 3 bases, leaving 13 bases between them. The CDR3 reads CASISQGSYEQYF. As DNA, the CDR3 is TGTGCCAGCATTTCCCAGGGAAGCTACGAGCAGTACTTC.

Many counts were recorded for this clonotype. The chain couples TRBV20-1 to TRBJ1-5; a weak D match, TRBD1 (6 bases). CDR3 length: 13 amino acids. Germline CDR1 reads DFQATT; CDR2 reads SNEGSKA (reference sequence). V was trimmed by 7 bases and J by 1 base, leaving 11 bases between them. DNA for the CDR3: TGCAGTGTCACCGGACAGAGCAATCAGCCCCAGCATTTT. It translates to CSVTGQSNQPQHF.

This clonotype was recorded at least ten times. This chain links TRBV28 with TRBJ2-1; 15 bases map to TRBD2. Germline V gene data show CDR1 as MDHEN and CDR2 as SYDVKM. V trimming: 8 bases; J trimming: 4 bases; junction bases outside the gene matches: 15. The CDR3 sequence is 19 residues long. The DNA for the CDR3 is TGTGCCAGCGCCACGGTTGGGACTAGCGGGGGGATTGATTACAATGAGCAGTTCTTC. As protein: CASATVGTSGGIDYNEQFF.

In its sample, this clonotype was seen a few times. The junction differs from germline at one of its ends, possibly a read error. The V and J genes are TRBV20-1 and TRBJ2-7, with TRBD2 identical over 9 bases. Germline V gives CDR1 DFQATT, CDR2 SNEGSKA (reference sequence). The CDR3 runs 19 residues. Here the CDR3 DNA reads TGCTGTGCTAGAGACCTCCGGGGGAGCGGGGGGATCAGCTCCTACGAGCAGTACTTC. Translation gives CCARDLRGSGGISSYEQYF.

This clonotype has more than one count but fewer than ten. The rearrangement uses TRBV6-4 and TRBJ2-1; 7 bases are a match to TRBD1. The germline V gene encodes CDR1 MRHNA and CDR2 SNTAGT. The CDR3 totals 14 residues. Trimming cost V 9 bases and J 8 bases; bases outside gene matches: 13. CDR3 in amino acids: CASNRGRGLYEQFF. CDR3 DNA sequence: TGTGCCAGTAATAGAGGAAGGGGGCTCTATGAGCAGTTCTTC.

This clonotype showed up just a few times. The genes are TRBV28 and TRBJ2-4, with TRBD2 matching over 9 bases. The CDR3 totals 20 residues. The trim removed 5 bases at V and 1 base at J, leaving 18 bases unmatched. Germline V CDR1 and CDR2: MDHEN, SYDVKM. CDR3: CASSPPLLAGPPAAKNIQYF. The CDR3 DNA sequence: TGTGCCAGCAGTCCCCCCCTGCTAGCGGGACCCCCCGCGGCCAAAAACATTCAGTACTTC.

This clonotype was found many times. The chain combines TRBV6-6 with TRBJ2-5; D uncertain. The CDR3 runs 12 residues. V was pared by 4 bases and J by 4 bases, with 7 bases between. CDR1 MNHNY and CDR2 SVGAGI come from the germline V gene (reference sequence). This CDR3 reads CASSSERETQYF. For the CDR3, the DNA is TGTGCCAGCAGTTCCGAACGAGAGACCCAGTACTTC.

A single count supports this clonotype. This sequence may be a read error, since a much larger clone differs from it by one base. This chain connects TRBV15 to TRBJ2-7, with 7 bases identical to TRBD2. The CDR3 runs to 13 residues. Per the germline V gene, CDR1 is LNHNV and CDR2 is YYDKDF (reference sequence). The CDR3 DNA reads as TGTGCCCCCAGCCTACTAGCGTTCTACGAGCAGTACTTC. It specifies CAPSLLAFYEQYF.

In its sample, this clonotype was seen many times. This chain uses TRBV5-1 with TRBJ2-3; D remains ambiguous. This CDR3 has 13 amino acids. The germline gives CDR1 SGHRS, CDR2 YFSETQ. V was trimmed by 4 bases and J by 8 bases, leaving 14 bases between them. For the CDR3, the DNA is TGCGCCAGCAGCGAGGAGCCCTTAGGTACGCAGTATTTT. Protein: CASSEEPLGTQYF.

The V gene is TRBV5-5, the J gene TRBJ2-5; TRBD2 matches 7 bases. The germline V gene encodes CDR1 SGHKS and CDR2 YYEKEE (reference sequence). The length of the CDR3 is 13 residues. J was trimmed by 5 bases and V by 7 bases; bases with no gene match: 8. The CDR3: CASEGRGGETQYF. The CDR3 bases are TGTGCCAGCGAGGGGAGGGGCGGGGAGACCCAGTACTTC.

At least ten counts were recorded for this clonotype. The chain couples TRBV12-3 or TRBV12-4 to TRBJ2-3; D is uncertain. The CDR3 consists of 13 residues. V shed 7 bases and J shed 2 bases, with 10 bases lying between them. The CDR3 sequence: CASIPTHTDTQYF. The CDR3 DNA is TGTGCCAGCATCCCGACTCACACAGATACGCAGTATTTT.

This clonotype was observed many times. The chain couples TRBV28 to TRBJ2-1; 9 bases map to TRBD2. Germline V CDR1 and CDR2: MDHEN, SYDVKM. Trimming took 3 bases from V and 7 from J; bases not matched to a gene: 10. The CDR3 spans 16 residues. The CDR3 DNA follows: TGTGCCAGCAGTTTCGAGGCGGGAGGGCCAGGGAATGAGCAGTTCTTC. It specifies CASSFEAGGPGNEQFF.

This clonotype occurred many times. This rearrangement joins TRBV29-1 to TRBJ2-3; D uncertain. V was clipped by 5 bases and J by 0 bases, with 6 bases between them. CDR1 is SQVTM and CDR2 is ANQGSEA in the germline V gene. The CDR3 consists of 12 residues. CDR3 region: CSVPDSTDTQYF. The DNA of the CDR3 is TGCAGCGTTCCCGACAGCACAGATACGCAGTATTTT.

This clonotype was seen once. This may arise from a read error, as a much more abundant clone is one base away. The chain links TRBV10-3 to TRBJ2-1; D is possibly TRBD1 or TRBD2 (5 bases each). V was clipped by 11 bases and J by 4 bases, with 12 bases between them. Germline CDR1 and CDR2: ENHRY and SYGVKD. The CDR3 is 12 residues long. CDR3 DNA sequence: TGTGCCTATGGGACCCTATACAATGAGCAGTTCTTC. Translating it yields CAYGTLYNEQFF.

This clonotype was detected ten times or more. The rearrangement uses TRBV20-1 and TRBJ2-1; D uncertain. CDR1 is DFQATT, CDR2 SNEGSKA, per germline (reference sequence). V dropped 4 bases and J dropped 4 bases, with 11 bases sitting between them. The CDR3 totals 13 residues. CDR3 nucleotide sequence: TGCAGTGCTAAGGATCCCAGTTACAATGAGCAGTTCTTC. It specifies CSAKDPSYNEQFF.

The chain recombines TRBV6-2 or TRBV6-3 with TRBJ2-7, with D perhaps TRBD2 (6 bases). Germline loops: CDR1 MNHEY, CDR2 SVGEGT. This CDR3 is 13 amino acids long. V lost 6 bases and J 5 bases, leaving 14 bases between the germline ends. The CDR3 DNA sequence: TGTGCCAGCAGGTCGATCGCGGGAAACGAGCAGTACTTC. Its protein is CASRSIAGNEQYF.

This clonotype was seen ten or more times. The chain uses TRBV18 and TRBJ2-3, with TRBD2 matching 9 bases. Germline values: CDR1 KGHSH, CDR2 LQKENI. V gave up 2 bases and J gave up 4 bases; unmatched junction bases: 7. This CDR3 comprises 16 residues. CDR3 region: CASSPSGGRGADTQYF. DNA of the CDR3: TGTGCCAGCTCACCAAGCGGCGGGAGGGGAGCAGATACGCAGTATTTT.

This clonotype was counted only a few times. This chain links TRBV19 with TRBJ2-6, with TRBD2 matching 7 bases. V lost 4 bases, J lost 0 bases, and 12 bases stayed unmatched. Germline V gives CDR1 LNHDA, CDR2 SQIVND (reference sequence). The CDR3 consists of 19 residues. CDR3 DNA: TGTGCCAGTAGTACCCGAACTAGCGTACAGCCCTCTGGGGCCAACGTCCTGACTTTC. Translated, it gives CASSTRTSVQPSGANVLTF.

This clonotype was picked up many times. This rearrangement joins TRBV5-1 to TRBJ2-7; TRBD2 aligns across 14 bases. J gave up 3 bases and V 3 bases, and 8 bases lay outside the gene matches. Germline V gene lookup returns CDR1 SGHRS and CDR2 YFSETQ. This CDR3 spans 17 amino acids. The DNA of the CDR3 is TGCGCCAGCAGCTCAGGACTAGCGGGAGGCAAGCTCTACGAGCAGTACTTC. It specifies CASSSGLAGGKLYEQYF.